The 11 T cell receptor beta chains listed next were all sequenced from one sample in a study of blood T cell repertoires in COVID-19. Here immunoSEQ multiplex PCR was the method, and the copy in TCRdb shows in-frame clones only, minus some. The table has 330,000 or so clones, about 90% seen once. The sequenced sample consisted of PBMCs or T cells enriched from blood (not recorded which). The receptors stem from a woman aged 25 to 45 who had recovered from COVID-19.

V usage is TRBV28 and J usage is TRBJ2-1; tentatively, D is TRBD2 (6 bases). The CDR3 length is 14 residues. Germline V CDR1 and CDR2: MDHEN, SYDVKM. V was cut by 6 bases and J by 7 bases, with 16 bases left in between. CDR3 region: CASRPPGEGNEQFF. CDR3 nucleotide sequence: TGTGCCAGCAGACCCCCGGGAGAGGGGAATGAGCAGTTCTTC.

The chain employs TRBV19 and TRBJ2-7; 8 positions match TRBD1. Trimming at V came to 9 bases and at J to 2 bases, leaving 6 bases not matched to a gene. CDR3 length: 13 amino acids. Germline V gene sequence: CDR1 LNHDA, CDR2 SQIVND (reference sequence). CDR3 sequence reads: CASRDRTTYEQYF. CDR3 nucleotides: TGTGCCAGCCGGGACAGGACGACCTACGAGCAGTACTTC.

The V call is TRBV6-5, the J call TRBJ1-2; weak D call: TRBD1 (6 bases). In germline, CDR1 is MNHEY, CDR2 SVGAGI. CDR3 size: 13 residues. V was pared by 5 bases and J by 7 bases, with 14 bases between. The CDR3 region has the DNA TGTGCCAGCAGTCCTACAGGGCTAGGTGGCTACACCTTC. Protein product: CASSPTGLGGYTF.

This chain links TRBV19 with TRBJ1-1; D is possibly TRBD1 (6 bases). The germline V gene encodes CDR1 LNHDA and CDR2 SQIVND (reference sequence). The CDR3 length is 12 residues. V lost 8 bases, J lost 6 bases, and 13 bases lay in between. DNA for the CDR3: TGTGCCAGTGGAAACAGGGAAGCTGAAGCTTTCTTT. It translates to CASGNREAEAFF.

This clone was observed a single time. The chain couples TRBV14 to TRBJ1-5, with 7 bases matching TRBD1. The V and J ends lost 1 base and 0 bases, in that order; junction bases with no gene match: 15. CDR1 is SGHDN, CDR2 FVKESK, per germline. The CDR3 is 20 residues long. The CDR3 reads CASSQVGGGAVAYSNQPQHF. The CDR3 nucleotides are TGTGCCAGCAGCCAAGTCGGAGGGGGCGCCGTGGCTTATAGCAATCAGCCCCAGCATTTT.

The chain combines TRBV10-3 with TRBJ1-3; no reliable D call. The CDR3 extends over 13 amino acids. Trimming shortened V by 10 bases and J by 0 bases, and 10 bases separated the two germline ends. Germline lookup yields CDR1 ENHRY and CDR2 SYGVKD. The CDR3 sequence: CATAGSSGNTIYF. The CDR3 DNA reads as TGTGCCACCGCCGGTAGCTCTGGAAACACCATATATTTT.

The chain carries TRBV11-2 and TRBJ1-1; TRBD1 aligns across 8 bases. The CDR3 consists of 14 residues. Germline CDR1 and CDR2: SGHAT and FQNNGV. V was clipped by 4 bases and J by 3 bases; unmatched bases: 4. The CDR3 DNA is TGTGCCAGCAGCTCGCAGGGGGCCCACACTGAAGCTTTCTTT. Its protein product is CASSSQGAHTEAFF.

This chain joins TRBV7-2 and TRBJ2-3; 12 positions agree with TRBD2. Germline lookup yields CDR1 SGHTA and CDR2 FQGNSA. V was pared by 4 bases and J by 5 bases, with 7 bases of the junction left unmatched. There are 16 residues in the CDR3. In DNA, the CDR3 is TGTGCCAGCAGCTCTCAACTAGCGGGAGGTTTAGATACGCAGTATTTT. It encodes CASSSQLAGGLDTQYF.

The chain joins TRBV18 to TRBJ1-1, with unresolved D. Germline loops: CDR1 KGHSH, CDR2 LQKENI. The V end lost 0 bases, the J end lost 8 bases, and 13 bases lay between the germline ends. This CDR3 is built from 14 residues. The CDR3: CASSPPAKAVEAFF. In DNA, the CDR3 is TGTGCCAGCTCACCACCGGCGAAGGCGGTCGAAGCTTTCTTT.

The rearrangement uses TRBV29-1 and TRBJ2-2; 11 bases match TRBD1. Per the germline V gene, CDR1 is SQVTM and CDR2 is ANQGSEA. V was pared by 3 bases and J by 4 bases, with 4 bases of the junction left unmatched. The CDR3 runs to 15 residues. In DNA, the CDR3 is TGCAGCGTTGACGGGACAGGGGGATTCACCGGGGAGCTGTTTTTT. It translates to CSVDGTGGFTGELFF.

The J gene is TRBJ1-2, the V gene TRBV19, with TRBD1 matching over 7 bases. This CDR3 is 17 amino acids long. The germline V gene has CDR1 LNHDA and CDR2 SQIVND (reference sequence). With V trimmed by 7 bases and J by 5 bases, 19 bases remained unmatched. CDR3 bases: TGTGCCAGTAAAAGAAACGCCGGGACAGAATTACTTTATGGCTACACCTTC. The encoded protein is CASKRNAGTELLYGYTF.